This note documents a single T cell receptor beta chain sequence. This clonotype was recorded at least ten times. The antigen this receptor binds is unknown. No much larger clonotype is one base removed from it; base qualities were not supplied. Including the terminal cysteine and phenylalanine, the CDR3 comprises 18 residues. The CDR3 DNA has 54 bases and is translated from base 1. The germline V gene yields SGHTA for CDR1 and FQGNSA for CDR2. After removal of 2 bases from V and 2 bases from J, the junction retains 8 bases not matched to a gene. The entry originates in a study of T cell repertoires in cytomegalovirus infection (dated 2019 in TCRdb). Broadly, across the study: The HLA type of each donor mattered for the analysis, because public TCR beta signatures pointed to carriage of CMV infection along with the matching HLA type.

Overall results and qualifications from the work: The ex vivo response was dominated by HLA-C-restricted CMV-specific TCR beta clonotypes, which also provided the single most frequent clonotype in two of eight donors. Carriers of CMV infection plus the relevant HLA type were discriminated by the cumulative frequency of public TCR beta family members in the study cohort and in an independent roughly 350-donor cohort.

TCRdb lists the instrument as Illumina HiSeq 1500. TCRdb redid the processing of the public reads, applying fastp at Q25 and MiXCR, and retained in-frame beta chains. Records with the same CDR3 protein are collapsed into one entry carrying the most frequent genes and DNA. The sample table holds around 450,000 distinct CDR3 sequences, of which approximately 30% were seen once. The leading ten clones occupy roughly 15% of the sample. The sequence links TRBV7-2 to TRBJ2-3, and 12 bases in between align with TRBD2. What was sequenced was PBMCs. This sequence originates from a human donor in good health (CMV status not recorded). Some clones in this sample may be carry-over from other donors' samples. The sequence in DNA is TGTGCCAGCAGCTTATCGGCTAGCGGGGGGGCCCCCACAGATACGCAGTATTTT. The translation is CASSLSASGGAPTDTQYF.